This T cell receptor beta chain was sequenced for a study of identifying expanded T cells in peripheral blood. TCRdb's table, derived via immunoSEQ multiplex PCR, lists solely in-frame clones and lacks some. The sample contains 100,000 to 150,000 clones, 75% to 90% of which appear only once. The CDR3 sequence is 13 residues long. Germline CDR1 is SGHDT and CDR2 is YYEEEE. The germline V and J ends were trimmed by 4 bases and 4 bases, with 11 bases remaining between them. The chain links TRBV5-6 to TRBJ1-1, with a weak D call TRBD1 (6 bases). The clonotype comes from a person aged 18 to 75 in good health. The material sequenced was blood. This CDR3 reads CASSNRVSTEAFF. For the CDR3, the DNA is TGTGCCAGCAGCAACAGGGTTAGCACTGAAGCTTTCTTT.